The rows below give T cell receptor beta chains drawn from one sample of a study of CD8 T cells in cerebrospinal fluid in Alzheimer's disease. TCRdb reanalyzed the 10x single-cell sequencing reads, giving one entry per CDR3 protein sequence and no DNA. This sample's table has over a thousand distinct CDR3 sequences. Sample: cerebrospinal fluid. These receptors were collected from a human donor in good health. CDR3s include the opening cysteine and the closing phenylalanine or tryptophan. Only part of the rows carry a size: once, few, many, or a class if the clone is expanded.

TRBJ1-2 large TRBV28 CASSQEVNGYTF
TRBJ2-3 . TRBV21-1 CASSKGGPEAGGTDTQYF
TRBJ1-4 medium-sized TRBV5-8 CASSSYGTTNNEKLFF
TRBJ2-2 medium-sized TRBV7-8 CASSPTPTGELFF
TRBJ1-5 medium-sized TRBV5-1 CASRDRDWSNQPQHF
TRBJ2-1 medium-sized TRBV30 CAWSETVEYEQFF
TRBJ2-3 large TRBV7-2 CASSPVRGGQYF
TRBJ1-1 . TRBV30 CAWSVKNTEAFF
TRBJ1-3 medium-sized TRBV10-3 CAISDGGVFGNTIYF
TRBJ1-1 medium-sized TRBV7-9 CASSLYGREAFF
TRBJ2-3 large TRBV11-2 CASSFLSGGPPDTQYF
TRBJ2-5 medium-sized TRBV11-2 CASSSGPQETQYF
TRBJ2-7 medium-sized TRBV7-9 CASSLRLDEQYF
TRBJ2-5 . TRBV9 CASSPQRTSRETQYF
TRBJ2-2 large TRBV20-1 CSASRDTGELFF
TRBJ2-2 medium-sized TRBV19 CASSVRGGELFF
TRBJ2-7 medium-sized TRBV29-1 CSVELSSYEQYF
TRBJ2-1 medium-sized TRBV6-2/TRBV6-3 CASSFYGLAGGLYNEQFF
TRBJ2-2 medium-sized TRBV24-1 CATSDLSHGGAGELFF
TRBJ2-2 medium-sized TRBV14 CASSQGAGGILNTGELFF
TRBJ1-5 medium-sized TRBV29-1 CSVDGGGNQPQHF
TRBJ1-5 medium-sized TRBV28 CASSLAGEGQPQHF
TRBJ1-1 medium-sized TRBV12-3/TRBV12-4 CASSPGQAEAFF
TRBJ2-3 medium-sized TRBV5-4 CASRFWGPSTDTQYF
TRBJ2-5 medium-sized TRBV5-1 CASSVDLRLAGGGETQYF
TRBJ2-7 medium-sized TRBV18 CASSQLGRDDYEQYF
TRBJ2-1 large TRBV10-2 CASSESGGVGAPRNEQFF
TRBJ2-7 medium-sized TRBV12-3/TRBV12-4 CASSLGWGREQYF
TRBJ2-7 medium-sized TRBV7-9 CASSPYGREGYF
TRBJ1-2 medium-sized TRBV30 CAWSSKAYGYTF
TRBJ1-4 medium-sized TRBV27 CASSFEGLGEKLFF
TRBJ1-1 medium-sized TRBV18 CASSPDRTMNTEAFF
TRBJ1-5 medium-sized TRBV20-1 CSATRPRQGRSNQPQHF
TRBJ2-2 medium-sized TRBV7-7 CASSLVGNTGELFF
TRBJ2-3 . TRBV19 CASSIESERGRMTDTQYF
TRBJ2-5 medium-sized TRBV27 CASRAWVAGGLETQYF
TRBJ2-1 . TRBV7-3 CASSQTGGNNEQFF
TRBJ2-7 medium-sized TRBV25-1 CASSMTYEQYF
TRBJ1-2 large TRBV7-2 CASSLAYGRVGYGYTF
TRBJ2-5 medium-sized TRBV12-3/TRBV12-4 CASRRGEETQYF
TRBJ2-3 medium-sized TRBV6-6 CASIDAGTGADTQYF
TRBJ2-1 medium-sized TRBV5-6 CASSPGLAGGYEQFF
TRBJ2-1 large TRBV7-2 CASSPRGGGVSYNEQFF
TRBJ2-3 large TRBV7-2 CASSLASTSDTQYF